The clone carrying this T cell receptor beta chain was observed a few times. The second PCR ran about 6 to 11 cycles with a sample-barcoded 5' primer and J-beta primers. TCRdb reprocessed the 5' RACE reads via MiXCR and lists one record per CDR3 protein. The sample records 1.5 million to 2 million distinct CDR3 sequences, roughly 52% being singletons. The sample originates from a study of blood T cells in healthy people across ages. Per germline, CDR1 DFQATT and CDR2 SNEGSKA (reference sequence). The CDR3 contains 16 residues. V lost 6 bases and J lost 3; bases outside the gene matches: 14. The V and J genes are TRBV20-1 and TRBJ2-7, with TRBD2 identical over 10 bases. The sequenced sample was blood. The sequence was obtained from a woman aged 40 to 50 in good health. CDR3 protein: CSAPSGGAIRVYEQYF. In DNA form, the CDR3 reads TGCAGTGCCCCCAGCGGGGGGGCGATACGCGTCTACGAGCAGTACTTC.